Below, one TCR beta chain is given with its context. The data originate from a study of radiotherapy plus CTLA-4 blockade in lung cancer. The method was immunoSEQ multiplex PCR; TCRdb's version includes in-frame clones alone and lacks a portion of them. The sample has 80,000 to 95,000 clones, around 86% seen once. Germline CDR1 reads SGHAT; CDR2 reads FQNNGV. V lost 2 bases to trimming and J lost 3 bases; unmatched junction nucleotides: 9. There are 16 residues in the CDR3. This sample comprised peripheral blood, obtained from a patient treated with radiotherapy plus ipilimumab. The V and J genes are TRBV11-2 and TRBJ2-7, with 8 bases lining up with TRBD1. This clonotype originated in a human donor with non-small cell lung cancer who had stable disease on radiotherapy plus ipilimumab. CDR3: CASSLRPVGTGYEQYF. In nucleotides, the CDR3 is TGTGCCAGCAGCTTACGGCCGGTGGGGACAGGCTACGAGCAGTACTTC.